The clone carrying this T cell receptor (beta chain) was observed a single time. This entry is derived from a study of T cell changes during pregnancy in multiple sclerosis. This CDR3 has 15 amino acids. Germline values: CDR1 LNHDA, CDR2 SQIVND (reference sequence). The V segment lost 8 bases and the J segment 4 bases; nucleotides outside the gene matches: 6. Data came from immunoSEQ multiplex PCR; TCRdb stores just in-frame clones and leaves some out. The table includes about 93,000 clones, 91% detected once. This receptor was taken from a female donor in good health, enrolled as a control in a pregnancy study. The chain joins TRBV19 to TRBJ1-6; 9 positions match TRBD1. Material: peripheral blood, obtained after pregnancy. The CDR3 here is CASQGGTGYNSPLHF. The CDR3 region has the DNA TGTGCCAGTCAGGGCGGGACAGGGTATAATTCACCCCTCCACTTT.